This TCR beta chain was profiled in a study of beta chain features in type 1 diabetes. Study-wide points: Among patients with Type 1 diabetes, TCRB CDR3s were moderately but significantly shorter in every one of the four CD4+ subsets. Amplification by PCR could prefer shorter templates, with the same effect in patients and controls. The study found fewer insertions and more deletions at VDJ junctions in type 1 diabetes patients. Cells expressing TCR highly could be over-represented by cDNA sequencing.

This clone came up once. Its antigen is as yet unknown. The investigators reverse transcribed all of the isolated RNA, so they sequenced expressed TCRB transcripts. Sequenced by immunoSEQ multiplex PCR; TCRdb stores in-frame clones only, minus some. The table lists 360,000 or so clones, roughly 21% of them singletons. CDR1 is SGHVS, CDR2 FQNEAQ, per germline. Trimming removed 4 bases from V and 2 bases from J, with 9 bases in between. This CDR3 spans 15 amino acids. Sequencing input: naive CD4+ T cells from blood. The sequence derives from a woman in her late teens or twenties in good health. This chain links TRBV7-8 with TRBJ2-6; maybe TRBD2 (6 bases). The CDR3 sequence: CASSYREPGANVLTF. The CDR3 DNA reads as TGTGCCAGCAGCTACCGGGAGCCTGGGGCCAACGTCCTGACTTTC.